These 32 T cell receptor beta chains originate from one sample sequenced in a study of T-cell memory formation after mild COVID-19. TCRdb reprocessed the 5' RACE reads with MiXCR, giving one entry per CDR3 protein. The sample has 470,000 or so distinct CDR3 sequences; approximately 18% are singletons. Sequencing used PBMCs or a T cell subset sorted from them (not recorded which). Receptor source: an adult woman who had mild COVID-19 (a few samples of this study predate the infection). Cell type and time point are not known.

The chain couples TRBV7-9 to TRBJ1-6, with unresolved D. This CDR3 has 16 residues. V was shortened by 5 bases and J by 7 bases, with 18 bases between the two germline ends. Per germline, CDR1 SEHNR and CDR2 FQNEAQ (reference sequence). CDR3 amino acids: CASSNTVTGRNSPLHF. The DNA for the CDR3 is TGTGCCAGCAGCAATACGGTCACCGGAAGGAATTCACCCCTCCACTTT.

The rearrangement uses TRBV7-9 and TRBJ1-2; unclear D gene. The CDR3 has 19 residues. Germline CDR1 is SEHNR and CDR2 is FQNEAQ (reference sequence). V lost 2 bases and J 1 base, leaving 23 bases between the germline ends. Here the CDR3 DNA reads TGTGCCAGCAGCTTATCGAGCCTTATGTTCAGGAACCTTAACTATGGCTACACCTTC. Its protein product is CASSLSSLMFRNLNYGYTF. Full variable domain (outside the CDR3, taken from reference TRBV7-9 and TRBJ1-2): DTGVSQNPRHKITKRGQNVTFRCDPISEHNRLYWYRQTLGQGPEFLTYFQNEAQLEKSRLLSDRFSAERPKGSFSTLEIQRTEQGDSAMYLCASSLSSLMFRNLNYGYTFGSGTRLTVV.

In its sample, this clonotype was seen many times. The chain uses TRBV12-3 or TRBV12-4 and TRBJ2-3, with 8 bases aligning to TRBD2. The CDR3 is 15 residues long. Germline trimming cut 10 bases from V and 4 bases from J; bases unmatched to any gene: 13. CDR3 nucleotides: TGTGCCATCAGAATGGGCGGGAGGACCCCAGATACGCAGTATTTT. Translated, it gives CAIRMGGRTPDTQYF.

This clonotype showed up just a few times. The chain employs TRBV6-6 and TRBJ2-1, with 9 bases fitting TRBD1. The germline V gene has CDR1 MNHNY and CDR2 SVGAGI (reference sequence). The length of the CDR3 is 16 residues. V shed 0 bases and J 7 bases; nucleotides not matched to a gene: 7. The CDR3 DNA reads as TGTGCCAGCAGTTACTCGAGGGACAGGGTGCGTAATGAGCAGTTCTTC. This translates into CASSYSRDRVRNEQFF.

This clonotype was seen many times. The rearrangement joins TRBV4-1 to TRBJ2-1; no reliable D call. V lost 4 bases to trimming and J lost 5 bases, with 12 bases between them. The germline gives CDR1 MGHRA, CDR2 YSYEKL. CDR3 length: 14 amino acids. Written as DNA, the CDR3 is TGCGCCAGCAGCCCGGTCCAGGTTGACAATGAGCAGTTCTTC. Encoded protein: CASSPVQVDNEQFF.

The rearrangement joins TRBV7-8 to TRBJ2-2, with TRBD2 matching 11 bases. Germline CDR1 and CDR2: SGHVS and FQNEAQ. The V and J ends lost 5 bases and 3 bases, in that order; junction bases with no gene match: 5. This CDR3 spans 16 amino acids. The CDR3, as DNA: TGTGCCAGCAGCCTTGGGACTAGCGGATACACCGGGGAGCTGTTTTTT. Translating gives CASSLGTSGYTGELFF.

The rearrangement joins TRBV25-1 to TRBJ2-7; D gene unclear. The germline CDR1 and CDR2 sequences are MGHDK and SYGVNS. The V gene lost 4 bases and the J gene lost 0 bases, with 10 bases spanning the gap. The CDR3 extends over 14 amino acids. The CDR3 loop is CASSGSKGSYEQYF. The CDR3 DNA sequence: TGTGCCAGCAGTGGATCGAAGGGCTCCTACGAGCAGTACTTC.

The gene calls are TRBV9 and TRBJ2-7, with D perhaps TRBD2 (6 bases). V was cut by 0 bases and J by 1 base, with 14 bases left in between. This CDR3 comprises 16 residues. Germline CDR1 and CDR2: SGDLS and YYNGEE. The CDR3 region is CASSVDLSSASYEQYF. The DNA for the CDR3 is TGTGCCAGCAGCGTAGACCTATCTAGCGCATCCTACGAGCAGTACTTC.

The chain joins TRBV4-3 to TRBJ2-7, with D perhaps TRBD1 (5 bases). The CDR3 covers 16 residues. Trimming removed 0 bases from V and 3 bases from J, with 15 bases in between. The germline V gene has CDR1 LGHNA and CDR2 YSLEER. This CDR3 reads CASSQDETAVVYEQYF. The CDR3 DNA reads TGCGCCAGCAGCCAAGATGAGACAGCTGTAGTCTACGAGCAGTACTTC.

This clonotype was observed many times. The chain links TRBV9 to TRBJ2-7; 7 nucleotides align to TRBD1. This CDR3 is built from 14 residues. V gave up 2 bases and J gave up 6 bases; unmatched junction bases: 8. Germline V gene sequence: CDR1 SGDLS, CDR2 YYNGEE. The CDR3 region is CASSVGGTVSEQYF. The CDR3 bases are TGTGCCAGCAGCGTCGGTGGGACAGTATCCGAGCAGTACTTC.

This clonotype appeared a few times. The CDR3 is CASSQVPRTTYNEQFF. As DNA, the CDR3 is TGCGCCAGCAGCCAAGTGCCTAGAACGACCTACAATGAGCAGTTCTTC. This chain uses TRBV4-1 with TRBJ2-1; D gene unclear. V lost 1 base, J lost 2 bases, and 12 bases lay in between. Per germline, CDR1 MGHRA and CDR2 YSYEKL. The CDR3 has 16 residues.

This chain uses TRBV6-6 with TRBJ2-7; 7 positions agree with TRBD1. The CDR3 is 14 amino acids. CDR1 is MNHNY and CDR2 is SVGAGI in the germline V gene (reference sequence). V lost 6 bases to trimming and J lost 2 bases; unmatched junction nucleotides: 7. CDR3: CASRSTGTTYEQYF. Here the CDR3 DNA reads TGTGCCAGCAGGTCGACAGGGACCACCTACGAGCAGTACTTC.

The chain is built from TRBV7-2 and TRBJ1-2; D is possibly TRBD1 (6 bases). Trimming took off 4 bases at V and 4 bases at J, with 13 bases between the two ends. Germline V CDR1 and CDR2: SGHTA, FQGNSA. The CDR3 covers 14 residues. The CDR3 loop reads CASSSGRGSYGYTF. The DNA for the CDR3 is TGTGCCAGCAGCTCCGGCAGGGGTAGCTATGGCTACACCTTC.

The chain combines TRBV30 with TRBJ2-1; the D is unclear. Germline CDR1 and CDR2: GTSNPN and SVGIG (reference sequence). The CDR3 has 12 residues. With 3 bases removed from V and 6 bases from J, the gap between germline ends came to 9 bases. CDR3: CAWSVGFNEQFF. CDR3 bases: TGTGCCTGGAGCGTTGGGTTCAATGAGCAGTTCTTC.

This clonotype was picked up many times. A junction end diverges from the germline sequence, so it may reflect a read error. The J gene is TRBJ2-5, the V gene TRBV5-1; D might be TRBD1 (5 bases). The CDR3 contains 14 residues. From germline, CDR1 is SGHRS and CDR2 YFSETQ. The CDR3 nucleotides are TGTGCCAGCAGTTCTCAGGGTCCGCAAGAGACCCAGTACTTC. Translation gives CASSSQGPQETQYF.

CDR3 residues: CASSLVTGSDTQYF. Here the CDR3 DNA reads TGTGCCAGCAGCCTCGTCACGGGTTCAGATACGCAGTATTTT. The V and J genes are TRBV7-9 and TRBJ2-3; D ambiguous. Trimming pared 5 bases from V and 4 bases from J, leaving 13 bases between. Germline CDR1 reads SEHNR; CDR2 reads FQNEAQ (reference sequence). The CDR3 contains 14 residues. The full variable domain, rest sourced from reference TRBV7-9 and TRBJ2-3, is DTGVSQNPRHKITKRGQNVTFRCDPISEHNRLYWYRQTLGQGPEFLTYFQNEAQLEKSRLLSDRFSAERPKGSFSTLEIQRTEQGDSAMYLCASSLVTGSDTQYFGPGTRLTVL.

This rearrangement joins TRBV9 to TRBJ2-5, with TRBD2 identical over 9 bases. Germline V lookup: CDR1 SGDLS, CDR2 YYNGEE. Trimming at V came to 0 bases and at J to 4 bases, leaving 13 bases not matched to a gene. The CDR3 consists of 18 residues. CDR3 DNA sequence: TGTGCCAGCAGCGTAGGATTGGTCGAGCGGGGGGCCTCAGAGACCCAGTACTTC. Its translation is CASSVGLVERGASETQYF.

CDR3 amino acids: CASSLFSGENNEQFF. In DNA, the CDR3 is TGTGCCAGCAGTTTGTTCAGCGGGGAGAACAATGAGCAGTTCTTC. The chain couples TRBV12-3 or TRBV12-4 to TRBJ2-1; 7 bases are a match to TRBD2. V lost 3 bases to trimming and J lost 5 bases; unmatched junction nucleotides: 7. The CDR3 has 15 residues.

The chain has TRBV18 and TRBJ1-5, with TRBD1 as a possible D gene (6 bases). Germline CDR1 reads KGHSH; CDR2 reads LQKENI. Trimming cost V 3 bases and J 0 bases, with 12 bases left between them. The CDR3 is 16 residues long. As DNA, the CDR3 is TGTGCCAGCTCACCGTGGGACACGCATAGCAATCAGCCCCAGCATTTT. Residues: CASSPWDTHSNQPQHF.

The chain uses TRBV6-6 and TRBJ1-2; 7 bases are a match to TRBD1. CDR1 MNHNY and CDR2 SVGAGI come from the germline V gene (reference sequence). V gave up 7 bases and J gave up 10 bases; unmatched junction bases: 9. This CDR3 has 12 residues. The chain's CDR3 is CASIPTTGTYTF. The CDR3 DNA reads TGTGCCAGCATTCCGACGACAGGGACCTACACCTTC.

This clonotype appeared a few times. The rearrangement links TRBV5-1 to TRBJ2-4; 7 nucleotides match TRBD1. The CDR3 runs 14 residues. Germline V lookup: CDR1 SGHRS, CDR2 YFSETQ. The J segment lost 4 bases and the V segment lost 3 bases, leaving 4 bases of the junction unmatched. The CDR3 bases are TGCGCCAGCAGCTACCGGGACAGTAAAAACATTCAGTACTTC. Its translation: CASSYRDSKNIQYF.

The chain uses TRBV7-2 and TRBJ2-5, with D perhaps matching TRBD1 or TRBD2 (7 bases each). V dropped 3 bases and J dropped 5 bases, with 13 bases sitting between them. This CDR3 region has 14 residues. Germline assignment: CDR1 SGHTA and CDR2 FQGNSA. The CDR3 coding sequence is TGTGCCAGCAGCTTTCAGGGGGGGGCGGAGACCCAGTACTTC. Protein sequence: CASSFQGGAETQYF.

This clonotype was counted between two and nine times. The V call is TRBV20-1, the J call TRBJ2-1; D is possibly TRBD2 (6 bases). The CDR3 spans 15 residues. CDR1 and CDR2 (germline): DFQATT, SNEGSKA (reference sequence). As DNA, the CDR3 is TGCAGCGCCAGGTCGGCCCCCGGGGGATACAATGAGCAGTTCTTC. Translated: CSARSAPGGYNEQFF.

The chain uses TRBV7-9 and TRBJ2-5; 9 bases fit TRBD2. J was trimmed by 1 base and V by 8 bases; bases with no gene match: 5. Looked up from germline, CDR1 is SEHNR and CDR2 is FQNEAQ (reference sequence). CDR3 length equals 14 residues. The CDR3 reads CASQRRGGQETQYF. The CDR3 bases are TGTGCCAGCCAACGGCGGGGGGGCCAAGAGACCCAGTACTTC.

This clonotype occurred a few times. The chain links TRBV7-9 to TRBJ1-2; 10 bases map to TRBD1. This CDR3 has 17 amino acids. The trim removed 5 bases at V and 4 bases at J, leaving 13 bases unmatched. In germline, CDR1 is SEHNR, CDR2 FQNEAQ (reference sequence). The CDR3 spells CASSHLPGQGLFYGYTF. In nucleotides, the CDR3 is TGTGCCAGCAGCCATCTGCCGGGACAGGGGTTATTCTATGGCTACACCTTC.

This clonotype was found a few times. This rearrangement joins TRBV27 to TRBJ2-3, with 9 bases lining up with TRBD1. V shed 6 bases, J shed 2 bases, and the junction held 3 bases outside the gene matches. Germline loops: CDR1 MNHEY, CDR2 SMNVEV (reference sequence). The CDR3 sequence is 14 residues long. CDR3 bases: TGTGCCAGCAGGGGACAGGGTTTCACAGATACGCAGTATTTT. The encoded protein is CASRGQGFTDTQYF.

This clonotype was observed a few times. Written as DNA, the CDR3 is TGCGCCAGCAGCCAAGCGGCGGGAAGCTCCTACAATGAGCAGTTCTTC. It codes for CASSQAAGSSYNEQFF. The chain links TRBV4-3 to TRBJ2-1; a weak D match, TRBD2 (6 bases). V lost 1 base to trimming and J lost 0 bases, with 10 bases between them. Germline V gene lookup returns CDR1 LGHNA and CDR2 YSLEER. CDR3 length equals 16 residues.

This clonotype came up a few times. The genes are TRBV12-3 or TRBV12-4 and TRBJ2-3, with D hard to call. This CDR3 is built from 17 residues. Trimming removed 5 bases at V and 4 bases at J, with 22 bases between. CDR3 loop: CASSHDTPGFSADTQYF. The CDR3 region has the DNA TGTGCCAGCAGTCACGATACTCCGGGTTTCAGCGCAGATACGCAGTATTTT.

The J gene is TRBJ2-1, the V gene TRBV7-9; D is possibly TRBD2 (6 bases). Trimming removed 4 bases from V and 2 bases from J, with 15 bases in between. The CDR3 runs to 16 residues. Germline CDR1 and CDR2: SEHNR and FQNEAQ (reference sequence). This CDR3 reads CASSSEGLWPYNEQFF. In DNA form, the CDR3 reads TGTGCCAGCAGCTCGGAGGGACTGTGGCCCTACAATGAGCAGTTCTTC.

This clonotype showed up many times. The rearrangement uses TRBV27 and TRBJ2-7; TRBD2 might be the D (5 bases). This CDR3 contains 15 residues. Trimming left V 0 bases short and J 2 bases short, with 11 bases between. Germline CDR1 and CDR2: MNHEY and SMNVEV (reference sequence). Written as DNA, the CDR3 is TGTGCCAGCAGTTTATCGGGCGGGCAAACCTACGAGCAGTACTTC. This codes for CASSLSGGQTYEQYF.

V gene TRBV23-1 combines with J gene TRBJ2-1, with 10 bases identical to TRBD2. TRBV23-1 is an ORF, and what it does is uncertain. This CDR3 is built from 14 residues. J was trimmed by 1 base and V by 7 bases; bases with no gene match: 1. The CDR3 region is CASILAGSYNEQFF. CDR3 DNA sequence: TGCGCCAGCATACTAGCGGGGTCCTACAATGAGCAGTTCTTC.

This clonotype came up a few times. V is TRBV6-4 and J is TRBJ2-7; 7 nucleotides match TRBD1. CDR1 is MRHNA and CDR2 is SNTAGT in the germline V gene. The CDR3 has 14 amino acids. The V and J ends lost 3 bases and 1 base, in that order; junction bases with no gene match: 3. CDR3 loop: CASSELDRSYEQYF. The CDR3 coding sequence is TGTGCCAGCAGTGAACTGGACAGGTCCTACGAGCAGTACTTC.